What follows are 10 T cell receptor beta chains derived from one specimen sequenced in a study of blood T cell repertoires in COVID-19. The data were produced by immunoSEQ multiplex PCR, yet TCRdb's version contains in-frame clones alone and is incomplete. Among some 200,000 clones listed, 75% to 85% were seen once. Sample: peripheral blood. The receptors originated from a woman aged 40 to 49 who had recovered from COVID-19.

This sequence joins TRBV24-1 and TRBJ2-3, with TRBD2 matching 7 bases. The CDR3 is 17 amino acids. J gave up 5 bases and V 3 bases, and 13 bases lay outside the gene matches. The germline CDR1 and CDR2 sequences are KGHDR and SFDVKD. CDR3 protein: CATSDPLGGGGGDTQYF. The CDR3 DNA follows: TGTGCCACCAGTGATCCTTTAGGCGGGGGTGGAGGAGATACGCAGTATTTT.

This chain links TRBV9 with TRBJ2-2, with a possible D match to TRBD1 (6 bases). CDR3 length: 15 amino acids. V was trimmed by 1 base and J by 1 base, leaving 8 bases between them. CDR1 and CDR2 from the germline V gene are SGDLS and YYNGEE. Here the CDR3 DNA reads TGTGCCAGCAGCGTAACGGGACAGAACACCGGGGAGCTGTTTTTT. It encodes CASSVTGQNTGELFF.

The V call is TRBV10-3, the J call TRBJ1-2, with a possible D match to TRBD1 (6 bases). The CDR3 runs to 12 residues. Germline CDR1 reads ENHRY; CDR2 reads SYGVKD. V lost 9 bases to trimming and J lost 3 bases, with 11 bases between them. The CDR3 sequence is CAIGRQDYGYTF. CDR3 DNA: TGTGCCATAGGGAGACAGGACTATGGCTACACCTTC.

CDR3 nucleotides: TGTGCCAGCGGAGGAGCCCGGCAGTTCTTC. Translating it yields CASGGARQFF. The chain uses TRBV27 and TRBJ2-1, with a possible D match to TRBD2 (5 bases). This CDR3 comprises 10 residues. V lost 8 bases and J lost 12, with 11 bases in between. CDR1 and CDR2 from the germline V gene are MNHEY and SMNVEV (reference sequence).

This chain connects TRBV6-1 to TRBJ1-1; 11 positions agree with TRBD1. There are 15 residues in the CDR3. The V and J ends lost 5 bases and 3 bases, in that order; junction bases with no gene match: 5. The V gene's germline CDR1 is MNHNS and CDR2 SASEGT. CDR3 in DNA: TGTGCCAGCAGTTCCGGACAGGGGGCTTACACTGAAGCTTTCTTT. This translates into CASSSGQGAYTEAFF.

Here the CDR3 DNA reads TGTGCCAGCAGAAGGAGCTCCTACAATGAGCAGTTCTTC. The encoded protein is CASRRSSYNEQFF. J is TRBJ2-1 and V is TRBV7-2; unclear D gene. The CDR3 has 13 residues. The germline V gene encodes CDR1 SGHTA and CDR2 FQGNSA. The V end lost 6 bases, the J end lost 0 bases, and 6 bases lay between the germline ends.

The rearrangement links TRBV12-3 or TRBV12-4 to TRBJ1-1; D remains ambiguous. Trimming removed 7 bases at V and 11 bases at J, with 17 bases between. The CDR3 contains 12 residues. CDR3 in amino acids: CASIGSTSRAFF. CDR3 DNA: TGTGCCAGCATCGGGTCGACCTCCCGCGCTTTCTTT.

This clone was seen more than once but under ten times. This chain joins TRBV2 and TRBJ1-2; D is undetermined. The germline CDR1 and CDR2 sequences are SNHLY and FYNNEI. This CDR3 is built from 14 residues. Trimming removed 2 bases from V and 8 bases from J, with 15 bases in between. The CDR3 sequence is CASSELLGDEGYTF. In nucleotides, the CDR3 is TGTGCCAGCAGTGAATTGCTCGGGGATGAGGGCTACACCTTC.

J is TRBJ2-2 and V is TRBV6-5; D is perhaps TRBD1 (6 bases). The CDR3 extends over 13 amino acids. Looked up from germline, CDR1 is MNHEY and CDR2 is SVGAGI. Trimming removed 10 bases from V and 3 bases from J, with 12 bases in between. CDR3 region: CATRTEDTGELFF. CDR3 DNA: TGTGCCACAAGGACAGAGGACACCGGGGAGCTGTTTTTT.

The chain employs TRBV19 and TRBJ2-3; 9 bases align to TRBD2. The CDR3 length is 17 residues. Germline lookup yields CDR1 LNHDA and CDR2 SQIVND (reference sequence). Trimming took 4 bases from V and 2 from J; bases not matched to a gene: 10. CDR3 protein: CASSKRASGAITDTQYF. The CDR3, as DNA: TGTGCCAGTAGTAAGCGGGCTAGCGGGGCAATCACAGATACGCAGTATTTT.